This T cell receptor (beta chain) comes out of a study of circulating CD8 cells and anti-PD-1 response in melanoma. The QIAseq Immune Repertoire TCR panel built the libraries from roughly 15 ng of total RNA. TCRdb re-analysed the reads in MiXCR, keeping a single row per CDR3 protein. The sample carries about 360 distinct CDR3 sequences, roughly 5.8% recorded once. Per germline, CDR1 LGHNA and CDR2 YNFKEQ. The CDR3 is 13 residues long. Deletions cut 4 bases from V and 3 bases from J, with 8 bases between. Four subsets defined by PD-1 and/or TIGIT were sorted from live CD3+CD8+TCRalphabeta+ cells. This clonotype is medium-sized within its sample.

The source of this sequence is a human donor with melanoma. The sequencing used CD8+ T cells from PBMCs, collected at baseline or after one month of anti-PD-1 therapy (not recorded which). The chain employs TRBV4-2 and TRBJ2-3, with D perhaps matching TRBD2 (6 bases). CDR3 sequence reads: CASSPRGTDTQYF. For the CDR3, the DNA is TGTGCCAGCAGCCCCCGGGGGACAGATACGCAGTATTTT.